These T cell receptor beta chains were read from a single sample in a study of control samples from healthy donors and cancer patients. The table came from immunoSEQ multiplex PCR; TCRdb's copy has only in-frame clones and leaves some out. The table includes 150,000 or so clones, approximately 94% detected once. Source material: blood. Every receptor here comes from a man aged 40-49 years in good health. The CDR3 runs from the conserved cysteine through the conserved F or W. D genes are given only for firm matches.

TRBJ1-3 | TRBD1 | TRBV7-9 | 17 | TGTGCCAGCAGCCCGGGACAGACCTTTAGCTCTGGAAACACCATATATTTT | CASSPGQTFSSGNTIYF
TRBJ2-3 | TRBD1 | TRBV14 | 17 | TGTGCCAGCAGCATCAGGACAGGGCGGAATTCAACAGATACGCAGTATTTT | CASSIRTGRNSTDTQYF
TRBJ2-7 | TRBD2 | TRBV13 | 16 | TGTGCCAGCAGCTTAGGGACTAGCGGGAGTCTTTACGAGCAGTACTTC | CASSLGTSGSLYEQYF
TRBJ1-6 | TRBD1 | TRBV6-5 | 14 | TGTGCCAGCAGGCACGGACAGGGAAATTCACCCCTCCACTTT | CASRHGQGNSPLHF
TRBJ1-1 | TRBD1 | TRBV28 | 15 | TGTGCCAGCAGTTTTGCAGGGGGACCGAACACTGAAGCTTTCTTT | CASSFAGGPNTEAFF
TRBJ1-1 | NA | TRBV4-2 | 17 | TGTGCCAGCAGCCCAACAACAGGGCGCGGGATGAACACTGAAGCTTTCTTT | CASSPTTGRGMNTEAFF
TRBJ1-1 | NA | TRBV2 | 11 | TGTGCCAGCAGGTCGACAGGTGAAGCTTTCTTT | CASRSTGEAFF
TRBJ1-3 | TRBD1 | TRBV9 | 13 | TGTGCCAGCAGCGTAGGACAGGGAAATACCATATATTTT | CASSVGQGNTIYF
TRBJ1-2 | NA | TRBV18 | 13 | TGTGCCAGCTCACCACCCTCGGGGGCTGGCTACACCTTC | CASSPPSGAGYTF
TRBJ1-5 | NA | TRBV4-3 | 15 | TGCGCCAGCAGCCAACGTCATGCTGTAAATCAGCCCCAGCATTTT | CASSQRHAVNQPQHF
TRBJ1-3 | NA | TRBV10-3 | 13 | TGTGCCATCAGTGAGAGGAGTGGAAACACCATATATTTT | CAISERSGNTIYF
TRBJ2-7 | TRBD2 | TRBV4-3 | 17 | TGCGCCAGCAGCCAAGTAGCCCCAAGCGGGGTCTCCTACGAGCAGTACTTC | CASSQVAPSGVSYEQYF
TRBJ1-6 | NA | TRBV6-1 | 16 | TGTGCCAGCAGTGAATTTGGGAGCTCCTATAATTCACCCCTCCACTTT | CASSEFGSSYNSPLHF
TRBJ1-1 | NA | TRBV28 | 13 | TGTGCCAGCACCTCGGGGGTATTTACTGAAGCTTTCTTT | CASTSGVFTEAFF